This passage covers 17 T cell receptor beta chains from one sample sequenced in a study of naive and memory T cell subsets. Whole blood, 2.5 ml, came from adult healthy volunteers. Alpha and beta constant region primers primed reverse transcription for blood and skin samples. MiXCR, run by TCRdb on the 5' RACE reads, gives a single entry per CDR3 protein. The sample lists over 25,000 distinct CDR3 sequences, roughly 23% seen once, with about 1.8% in the top ten. All receptors derive from a female donor in good health.

This clonotype occurred a few times. The J gene is TRBJ2-3, the V gene TRBV6-1, with D uncertain. Between the trimmed V and J ends, which lost 4 bases and 2 bases, there was a span of 13 bases. CDR1 is MNHNS and CDR2 is SASEGT in the germline V gene. This CDR3 has 15 amino acids. The CDR3 protein is CASSGRPTNTDTQYF. The CDR3 DNA reads TGTGCCAGCAGTGGTCGTCCTACCAACACAGATACGCAGTATTTT.

This clonotype was seen ten or more times. The genes are TRBV20-1 and TRBJ2-1; D not certain. The germline V gene has CDR1 DFQATT and CDR2 SNEGSKA (reference sequence). The CDR3 is 13 amino acids. Trimming stripped 1 base from V and 7 bases from J, with 11 bases between. CDR3 nucleotides: TGCAGTGCTAGAGTTCCAGGAAAGAATGAGCAGTTCTTC. Translated, it gives CSARVPGKNEQFF.

The table lists this clonotype with a few counts. The chain couples TRBV18 to TRBJ1-1; 7 nucleotides match TRBD1. Germline V lookup: CDR1 KGHSH, CDR2 LQKENI. The junction had 5 bases not matched to a gene; V was cut back by 5 bases and J by 8 bases. This CDR3 contains 12 residues. CDR3 sequence reads: CASSATGKEAFF. The CDR3 DNA follows: TGTGCCAGCTCAGCGACAGGGAAGGAAGCTTTCTTT.

This clonotype appeared many times. J is TRBJ2-1 and V is TRBV15; no firm D call. Trimming pared 3 bases from V and 5 bases from J, leaving 2 bases between. Germline V gene data show CDR1 as LNHNV and CDR2 as YYDKDF (reference sequence). The CDR3 sequence is 11 residues long. The CDR3 sequence is CATSRDNEQFF. The CDR3 nucleotides are TGTGCCACCAGCAGGGACAATGAGCAGTTCTTC.

This clonotype has only one observation. The CDR3 is CASSYKSGRGGGELFF. The CDR3 bases are TGTGCCAGCAGTTACAAGAGCGGGAGGGGTGGCGGGGAGCTGTTTTTT. J is TRBJ2-2 and V is TRBV6-5; TRBD2 matches 10 bases. Germline trimming cut 2 bases from V and 7 bases from J; bases unmatched to any gene: 7. The CDR3 runs 16 residues. Germline V gene data show CDR1 as MNHEY and CDR2 as SVGAGI.

This clonotype is medium-sized within its sample. The V call is TRBV12-3 or TRBV12-4, the J call TRBJ1-1; D ambiguous. Trimming took off 3 bases at V and 4 bases at J, with 6 bases between the two ends. The CDR3 has 12 residues. Written as DNA, the CDR3 is TGTGCCAGCAGTTTCCCCAGCACTGAAGCTTTCTTT. This encodes CASSFPSTEAFF.

This clonotype was seen more than once but under ten times. The chain uses TRBV29-1 and TRBJ1-1; D remains unclear. The CDR3 contains 11 residues. V lost 5 bases and J lost 1, with 5 bases in between. The germline CDR1 and CDR2 sequences are SQVTM and ANQGSEA. The CDR3 sequence is CSVRTNTEAFF. CDR3 in DNA: TGCAGCGTTAGGACGAACACTGAAGCTTTCTTT.

The gene calls are TRBV20-1 and TRBJ2-7, with 10 bases lining up with TRBD2. Per germline, CDR1 DFQATT and CDR2 SNEGSKA (reference sequence). The V segment lost 0 bases and the J segment 4 bases; nucleotides outside the gene matches: 6. This CDR3 is built from 15 residues. The CDR3 DNA reads as TGCAGTGCTAGAGATCGGACTAGCGGAGATTACGAGCAGTACTTC. Translating it yields CSARDRTSGDYEQYF.

This clonotype was detected ten times or more. V usage is TRBV29-1 and J usage is TRBJ1-1, with 8 bases matching TRBD1. CDR3 length: 11 amino acids. CDR1 SQVTM and CDR2 ANQGSEA come from the germline V gene. J lost 4 bases, V lost 7 bases, and 2 bases had no gene match. CDR3 sequence (DNA): TGCAGCGCAGACAGGGGCACTGAAGCTTTCTTT. Translation: CSADRGTEAFF.

This chain connects TRBV7-6 to TRBJ2-1; D might be TRBD2 (6 bases). V was clipped by 1 base and J by 9 bases, with 10 bases between them. The CDR3 loop spans 13 amino acids. Per germline, CDR1 SGHVS and CDR2 FNYEAQ. Here the CDR3 DNA reads TGTGCCAGCAGCTTAGGGGCGGGGCGTGAGCAGTTCTTC. The encoded protein is CASSLGAGREQFF.

This clonotype was observed a handful of times. This chain joins TRBV20-1 and TRBJ2-3, with 8 bases matching TRBD2. Trimming at V came to 6 bases and at J to 0 bases, leaving 2 bases not matched to a gene. The CDR3 is made up of 13 amino acids. Per germline, CDR1 DFQATT and CDR2 SNEGSKA (reference sequence). The CDR3 is CSATSGSTDTQYF. CDR3 bases: TGCAGTGCAACTAGCGGAAGCACAGATACGCAGTATTTT.

This clonotype was seen just once. The V and J genes are TRBV10-2 and TRBJ2-7, with TRBD1 matching 8 bases. V dropped 4 bases and J dropped 0; count of bases not matched to a gene: 5. CDR1 and CDR2 from the germline V gene are WSHSY and SAAADI. The CDR3 consists of 15 residues. The CDR3 spells CASSGMGQVSYEQYF. DNA for the CDR3: TGCGCCAGCAGTGGTATGGGACAGGTCTCCTACGAGCAGTACTTC.

DNA of the CDR3: TGTGCCAGCACCGACGGAGGGGCCACTGAAGCTTTCTTT. It encodes CASTDGGATEAFF. The chain links TRBV6-5 to TRBJ1-1; possible D gene TRBD1, 5 bases. CDR3 length equals 13 residues. Germline CDR1 reads MNHEY; CDR2 reads SVGAGI. Trimming removed 7 bases at V and 4 bases at J, with 13 bases between.

Only one count was recorded for this clonotype. The chain recombines TRBV12-3 or TRBV12-4 with TRBJ2-1, with D perhaps being TRBD1 or TRBD2 (5 bases each). CDR3 length: 13 residues. V was shortened by 10 bases and J by 8 bases, with 18 bases between the two germline ends. CDR3: CATTRRAGDEQFF. CDR3 bases: TGTGCCACCACGCGCAGGGCCGGGGATGAGCAGTTCTTC.

The CDR3 coding sequence is TGTGCCAGCAGTTTCCATTTATCAACCGAACCCCAGCATTTT. It translates to CASSFHLSTEPQHF. The rearrangement joins TRBV12-3 or TRBV12-4 to TRBJ1-5; D is unclear. This CDR3 is built from 14 residues. Trimming shortened V by 3 bases and J by 10 bases, and 16 bases separated the two germline ends.

The V call is TRBV6-6, the J call TRBJ2-2; D is unresolved. Trimming took off 6 bases at V and 6 bases at J, with 8 bases between the two ends. The CDR3 sequence is 12 residues long. Per the germline V gene, CDR1 is MNHNY and CDR2 is SVGAGI (reference sequence). This chain's CDR3 is CASSTPAGELFF. Written as DNA, the CDR3 is TGTGCCAGCAGCACCCCTGCCGGGGAGCTGTTTTTT.

This chain joins TRBV7-9 and TRBJ2-1; 11 bases fit TRBD2. This CDR3 is built from 17 residues. Germline V CDR1 and CDR2: SEHNR, FQNEAQ (reference sequence). V was clipped by 4 bases and J by 6 bases; unmatched bases: 11. The CDR3 sequence is CASSSIAGGPFFNEQFF. The CDR3 nucleotides read TGTGCCAGCAGCTCCATAGCGGGGGGGCCTTTCTTCAATGAGCAGTTCTTC.